This T cell receptor (beta chain) was found in a study of cytomegalovirus exposure and HLA in healthy donors. General study points: Researchers reported from a later analysis that most CMV-associated TCR beta chains appeared HLA-restricted. The investigators catalogued 150 to 200 TCR beta chains as cytomegalovirus-associated. As a later analysis showed, a missense DCLRE1C variant was linked to trimming of TCR beta V- and J-genes.

Whereas donors were nominally healthy upon sampling, unrecorded immune exposures were probable. In the case of this clone: The antigen remains unidentified.

The junction had 16 bases not matched to a gene; V was cut back by 5 bases and J by 4 bases. This CDR3 region has 17 residues. Germline V CDR1 and CDR2: SGHRS, YFSETQ. 60 Vbeta and 13 Jbeta primers were used in PCR. Using immunoSEQ multiplex PCR, the repertoire was profiled, and TCRdb retains in-frame clones only, with some absent. The data show approximately 160,000 clones, 70% to 85% seen once. The V call is TRBV5-1, the J call TRBJ1-1; 8 bases are a match to TRBD1. The specimen was PBMCs. This receptor was taken from a woman aged 25-40 years in good health and CMV-seronegative. The CDR3: CASRSVQGEGMTTEAFF. The CDR3 DNA reads as TGCGCCAGCAGGTCTGTACAGGGGGAAGGGATGACCACTGAAGCTTTCTTT.